This T cell receptor (beta chain) was sequenced in a study of shared clonotypes between healthy human individuals. Study overall: Donors were a couple of women and a few men aged 18 to 49.

Per the authors' pipeline: Filtering was not the same, since immunoSEQ gave junction-only sequences without quality scores. Data came from immunoSEQ multiplex PCR; TCRdb stores just in-frame clones and leaves some out. Clone size and the V and J calls come from that table; the DNA yielded D and trimming. The repertoire includes roughly 650,000 clones, roughly 96% of them detected once, and roughly 0.12% sits in the top ten. The CDR3 has 14 residues. CDR1 is MNHEY and CDR2 is SVGAGI in the germline V gene. Trimming took off 0 bases at V and 3 bases at J, with 9 bases between the two ends. CD8 cells regarded as naive lacked CD45RO, were positively chosen for CCR7, and omitted terminally differentiated effector memory CD45RA+ cells.

Source material: naive CD8+ T cells sorted from blood. The clonotype originates from a woman in her 30s in good health. The chain links TRBV6-5 to TRBJ2-7; D ambiguous. The CDR3 DNA reads as TGTGCCAGCAGTTACTCGAACGGGTACTACGAGCAGTACTTC. It yields the protein CASSYSNGYYEQYF.